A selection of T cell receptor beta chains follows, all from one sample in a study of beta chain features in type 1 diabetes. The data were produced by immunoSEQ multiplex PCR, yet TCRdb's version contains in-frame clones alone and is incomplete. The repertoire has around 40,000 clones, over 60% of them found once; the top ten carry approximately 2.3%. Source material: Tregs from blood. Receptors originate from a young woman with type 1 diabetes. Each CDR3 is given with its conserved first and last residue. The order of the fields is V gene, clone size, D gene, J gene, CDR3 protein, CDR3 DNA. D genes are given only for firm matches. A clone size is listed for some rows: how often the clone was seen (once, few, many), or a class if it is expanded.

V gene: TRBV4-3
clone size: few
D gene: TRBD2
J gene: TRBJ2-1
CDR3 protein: CASSHATSGIYNEQFF
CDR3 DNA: TGCGCCAGCAGCCATGCAACTAGCGGGATCTACAATGAGCAGTTCTTC

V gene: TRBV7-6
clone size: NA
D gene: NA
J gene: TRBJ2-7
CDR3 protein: CASSLGGQLSYEQYF
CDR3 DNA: TGTGCCAGCAGCTTAGGGGGGCAGCTTTCCTACGAGCAGTACTTC

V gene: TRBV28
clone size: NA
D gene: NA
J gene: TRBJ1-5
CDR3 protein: CASSSGGIANQPQHF
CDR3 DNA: TGTGCCAGCAGTTCGGGGGGTATAGCAAATCAGCCCCAGCATTTT

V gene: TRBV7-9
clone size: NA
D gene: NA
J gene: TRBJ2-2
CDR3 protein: CASSLGEIGELFF
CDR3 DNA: TGTGCCAGCAGCTTAGGAGAAATTGGGGAGCTGTTTTTT

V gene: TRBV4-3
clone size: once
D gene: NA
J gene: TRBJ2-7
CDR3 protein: CASSQVAAGGYEQYF
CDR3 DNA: TGCGCCAGCAGCCAAGTGGCAGCGGGCGGTTACGAGCAGTACTTC

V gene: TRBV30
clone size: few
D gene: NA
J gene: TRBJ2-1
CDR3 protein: CAWSGEVEQFF
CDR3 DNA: TGTGCCTGGAGTGGGGAGGTGGAGCAGTTCTTC

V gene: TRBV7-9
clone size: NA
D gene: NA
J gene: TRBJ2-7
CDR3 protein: CASNRGGGTYEQYF
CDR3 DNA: TGTGCCAGCAACCGAGGGGGGGGGACCTACGAGCAGTACTTC

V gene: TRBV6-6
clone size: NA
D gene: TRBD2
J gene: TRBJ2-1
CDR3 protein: CASSYSFAGGNNEQFF
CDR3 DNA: TGTGCCAGCAGTTACTCGTTTGCGGGAGGGAACAATGAGCAGTTCTTC

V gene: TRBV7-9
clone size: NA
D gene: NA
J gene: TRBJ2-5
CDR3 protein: CASSPRGGPWTQYF
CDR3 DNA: TGTGCCAGCAGCCCACGAGGGGGTCCTTGGACCCAGTACTTC

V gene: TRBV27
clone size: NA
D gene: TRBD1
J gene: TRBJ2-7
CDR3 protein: CASSLSTGGNYEQYF
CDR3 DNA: TGTGCCAGCAGTTTGTCGACAGGGGGGAACTACGAGCAGTACTTC

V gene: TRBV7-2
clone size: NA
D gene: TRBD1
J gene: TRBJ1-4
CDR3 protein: CASSLWTGGLNEKLFF
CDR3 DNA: TGTGCCAGCAGCCTCTGGACAGGGGGGTTAAATGAAAAACTGTTTTTT

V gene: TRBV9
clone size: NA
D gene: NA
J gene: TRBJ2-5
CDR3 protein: CASSFGSGEKETQYF
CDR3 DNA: TGTGCCAGCAGCTTCGGGTCAGGGGAGAAGGAGACCCAGTACTTC